A single sample is the source of the 5 T cell receptor beta chains below, sequenced in a study of T-cell memory formation after mild COVID-19. MiXCR, run by TCRdb on the 5' RACE reads, gives a single entry per CDR3 protein. The repertoire includes hundreds of thousands of distinct CDR3 sequences, approximately 15% of them detected once, and around 2.2% sits in the top ten. The sequenced material came from PBMCs or a T cell subset sorted from them (not recorded which). The source is an adult woman who had mild COVID-19 (a few samples of this study predate the infection). Cell type and time point are not known.

This clonotype has more than one count but fewer than ten. The chain uses TRBV7-2 and TRBJ2-3; 7 bases map to TRBD2. Losses at the gene ends were 1 base for V and 5 bases for J; bases not matched to a gene: 9. Germline-derived CDR1 and CDR2 are SGHTA and FQGNSA. This CDR3 region has 16 residues. The CDR3 bases are TGTGCCAGCAGCTTAGGAACTAGCGCTTTAGGAGATACGCAGTATTTT. Translating gives CASSLGTSALGDTQYF.

This chain joins TRBV6-5 and TRBJ1-5, with 7 bases identical to TRBD1. The CDR3 is 15 amino acids. Germline CDR1 reads MNHEY; CDR2 reads SVGAGI. V lost 5 bases to trimming and J lost 2 bases; unmatched junction nucleotides: 6. CDR3: CASSTTGYGNQPQHF. CDR3 coding DNA: TGTGCCAGCAGTACGACAGGGTATGGCAATCAGCCCCAGCATTTT.

The rearrangement links TRBV5-1 to TRBJ2-5; a weak D match, TRBD2 (6 bases). In germline, CDR1 is SGHRS, CDR2 YFSETQ. V lost 5 bases and J 3 bases, leaving 14 bases between the germline ends. The CDR3 length is 14 residues. As DNA, the CDR3 is TGCGCCAGCAGAACCTTAGGAGGGGAAGAGACCCAGTACTTC. Its protein is CASRTLGGEETQYF. Filled out from reference TRBV5-1 and TRBJ2-5, the complete variable domain reads KAGVTQTPRYLIKTRGQQVTLSCSPISGHRSVSWYQQTPGQGLQFLFEYFSETQRNKGNFPGRFSGRQFSNSRSEMNVSTLELGDSALYLCASRTLGGEETQYFGPGTRLLVL.

This chain joins TRBV6-2 or TRBV6-3 and TRBJ2-7; a possible D gene is TRBD2 (5 bases). The CDR3 is made up of 13 amino acids. CDR1 and CDR2 from the germline V gene are MNHEY and SVGEGT. The V end lost 5 bases, the J end lost 11 bases, and 19 bases lay between the germline ends. The CDR3 coding sequence is TGTGCCAGCAGTCTCCCAGAGGGTAGCGAAGAGTACTTC. It translates to CASSLPEGSEEYF.

V usage is TRBV11-2 and J usage is TRBJ2-3, with 7 bases identical to TRBD1. The V gene's germline CDR1 is SGHAT and CDR2 FQNNGV. J was trimmed by 2 bases and V by 4 bases; bases with no gene match: 6. The CDR3 runs to 15 residues. CDR3 DNA sequence: TGTGCCAGCAGCTCCCGGGACAGCTTCACAGATACGCAGTATTTT. The encoded protein is CASSSRDSFTDTQYF.